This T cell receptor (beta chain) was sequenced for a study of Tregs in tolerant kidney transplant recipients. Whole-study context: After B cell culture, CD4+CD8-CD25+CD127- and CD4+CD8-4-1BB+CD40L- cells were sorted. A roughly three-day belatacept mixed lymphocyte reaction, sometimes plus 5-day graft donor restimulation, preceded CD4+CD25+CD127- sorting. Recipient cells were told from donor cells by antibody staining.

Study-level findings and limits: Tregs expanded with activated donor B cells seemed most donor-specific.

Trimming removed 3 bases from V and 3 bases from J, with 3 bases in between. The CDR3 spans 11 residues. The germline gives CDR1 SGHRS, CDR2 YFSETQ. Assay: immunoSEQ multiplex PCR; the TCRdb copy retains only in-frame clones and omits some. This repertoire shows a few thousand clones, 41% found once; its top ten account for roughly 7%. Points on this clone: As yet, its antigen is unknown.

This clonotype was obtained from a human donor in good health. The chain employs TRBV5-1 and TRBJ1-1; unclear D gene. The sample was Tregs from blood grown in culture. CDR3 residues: CASSSYTEAFF. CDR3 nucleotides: TGCGCCAGCAGCTCGTACACTGAAGCTTTCTTT.